Listed below are T cell receptor beta chains from one sample, sequenced in a study of T-cell reconstitution after alpha-beta-depleted transplantation in children. Each CDR3 protein is one row after TCRdb ran MiXCR on the PCR reads. The data hold roughly 500,000 distinct CDR3 sequences, with around 13% observed a single time. Sample: PBMCs from the stem cell graft donor, taken from the stem cell graft. The source is a human donor who donated a stem cell graft to a child with combined immunodeficiency. Both conserved end residues are part of each CDR3. The D gene is left open where the match is weak. Some rows mark clone size as missing; the rest say once, few, many or name a class of expanded clone.

j_call,d_call,v_call,clone_size,cdr3_aa,cdr3_nt
TRBJ2-7,TRBD1,TRBV9,many,CASSGGAGGSEQYF,TGTGCCAGCAGCGGGGGAGCAGGGGGCAGCGAGCAGTACTTC
TRBJ1-4,TRBD1,TRBV5-1,NA,CASNQQGGNEKQFF,TGCGCCAGCAACCAACAGGGGGGAAATGAAAAACAGTTTTTT
TRBJ2-7,TRBD2,TRBV4-3,many,CASSLRAGGHYEQYF,TGCGCCAGCAGCCTCCGAGCGGGAGGCCACTACGAGCAGTACTTC
TRBJ1-1,NA,TRBV18,few,CASSPGGSPTEAFF,TGTGCCAGCTCACCAGGGGGCTCCCCCACTGAAGCTTTCTTT
TRBJ2-1,NA,TRBV24-1,NA,CATHSGRGPFNEQFF,TGTGCCACCCATAGCGGTAGGGGGCCTTTCAATGAGCAGTTCTTC
TRBJ2-7,NA,TRBV14,NA,CASSPLVVAETYEQYF,TGTGCCAGCAGCCCACTGGTCGTAGCGGAAACCTACGAGCAGTACTTC
TRBJ1-1,TRBD1,TRBV6-5,NA,CASSYIDRVNTEAFF,TGTGCCAGCAGCTATATCGACAGGGTGAACACTGAAGCTTTCTTT
TRBJ1-1,NA,TRBV6-5,many,CASSSYPLSGNSMNTEAFF,TGTGCCAGCAGCTCCTATCCCCTCAGCGGTAATTCGATGAACACTGAAGCTTTCTTT
TRBJ1-2,NA,TRBV2,few,CASSGQGYTF,TGTGCCAGCAGTGGGCAAGGCTACACCTTC
TRBJ2-3,NA,TRBV6-5,NA,CASSYRQEITYF,TGTGCCAGCAGCTACCGACAAGAAATAACTTATTTT
TRBJ2-7,TRBD1,TRBV5-1,few,CASSWSRDRGTYEQYF,TGCGCCAGCAGCTGGAGCCGGGACAGGGGAACCTACGAGCAGTACTTC
TRBJ2-1,NA,TRBV11-3,NA,CASSLVAGTPYNEQFF,TGTGCCAGCAGCTTAGTCGCCGGGACGCCATACAATGAGCAGTTCTTC
TRBJ2-1,NA,TRBV28,many,CASPPRGLYNEQFF,TGTGCCAGCCCGCCGAGGGGCCTCTACAATGAGCAGTTCTTC
TRBJ2-5,TRBD2,TRBV12-3/TRBV12-4,NA,CASSVGTSGVQETQYF,TGTGCCAGCAGTGTCGGGACTAGCGGGGTCCAAGAGACCCAGTACTTC
TRBJ2-2,NA,TRBV12-3/TRBV12-4,NA,CASSHSAGTPTGELFF,TGTGCCAGCAGCCATTCCGCTGGGACCCCCACCGGGGAGCTGTTTTTT
TRBJ2-7,NA,TRBV5-1,few,CASSQQGPYEQYF,TGCGCCAGCAGTCAACAGGGTCCCTACGAGCAGTACTTC
TRBJ1-2,NA,TRBV27,few,CASGREGLDYGYTF,TGTGCCAGCGGCAGGGAGGGGCTGGACTATGGCTACACCTTC
TRBJ2-7,TRBD2,TRBV6-1,few,CASSDLAGGFSYEQYF,TGTGCCAGCAGTGATCTAGCGGGGGGCTTCTCCTACGAGCAGTACTTC
TRBJ2-5,NA,TRBV5-1,few,CASSGRVSKETQYF,TGCGCCAGCAGCGGCAGGGTTTCCAAAGAGACCCAGTACTTC
TRBJ2-3,NA,TRBV3-1,few,CASSQDRGFATDTQYF,TGTGCCAGCAGCCAAGACCGGGGCTTCGCCACAGATACGCAGTATTTT
TRBJ2-3,TRBD1,TRBV27,many,CASTPGTGMADTQYF,TGTGCCAGCACCCCAGGGACAGGGATGGCAGATACGCAGTATTTT
TRBJ1-1,NA,TRBV29-1,many,CSAMQGIATEAFF,TGCAGCGCCATGCAGGGGATTGCCACTGAAGCTTTCTTT
TRBJ2-7,NA,TRBV6-2/TRBV6-3,many,CASSYGAEGNYAEQYF,TGTGCCAGCAGTTACGGGGCCGAAGGGAATTACGCCGAGCAGTACTTC
TRBJ2-7,NA,TRBV20-1,many,CSARGNYEQYF,TGCAGTGCTAGGGGAAACTACGAGCAGTACTTC
TRBJ2-3,NA,TRBV7-3,NA,CASSLTRPGSDTQYF,TGTGCCAGCAGCTTAACCCGTCCCGGGAGCGATACGCAGTATTTT
TRBJ1-5,TRBD1,TRBV20-1,many,CSARQGGNQPQHF,TGCAGTGCTAGGCAGGGGGGGAATCAGCCCCAGCATTTT
TRBJ2-3,TRBD2,TRBV6-1,few,CASSARTSGTTDTQYF,TGTGCCAGCAGTGCGCGTACTAGCGGGACGACAGATACGCAGTATTTT
TRBJ2-1,TRBD2,TRBV27,NA,CASSSSAFLAGGPNEQFF,TGTGCCAGCAGTTCCTCGGCCTTCCTAGCGGGAGGGCCCAATGAGCAGTTCTTC
TRBJ1-2,NA,TRBV5-5,few,CASSLDRAVEIYGYTF,TGTGCCAGCAGCTTGGATCGGGCGGTTGAAATCTATGGCTACACCTTC
TRBJ2-7,NA,TRBV28,NA,CASTPSGTNPYEQYF,TGTGCCAGCACTCCATCTGGGACAAATCCCTACGAGCAGTACTTC
TRBJ1-6,NA,TRBV2,NA,CASSVRATYNSPLHF,TGTGCCAGCAGTGTCAGGGCTACCTATAATTCACCCCTCCACTTT
TRBJ2-5,TRBD2,TRBV27,few,CASSLAGGLTQYF,TGTGCCAGCAGTTTGGCGGGGGGCTTGACCCAGTACTTC
TRBJ1-4,NA,TRBV7-2,few,CASSFGTLEGNEKLFF,TGTGCCAGCAGCTTCGGGACACTGGAGGGTAATGAAAAACTGTTTTTT